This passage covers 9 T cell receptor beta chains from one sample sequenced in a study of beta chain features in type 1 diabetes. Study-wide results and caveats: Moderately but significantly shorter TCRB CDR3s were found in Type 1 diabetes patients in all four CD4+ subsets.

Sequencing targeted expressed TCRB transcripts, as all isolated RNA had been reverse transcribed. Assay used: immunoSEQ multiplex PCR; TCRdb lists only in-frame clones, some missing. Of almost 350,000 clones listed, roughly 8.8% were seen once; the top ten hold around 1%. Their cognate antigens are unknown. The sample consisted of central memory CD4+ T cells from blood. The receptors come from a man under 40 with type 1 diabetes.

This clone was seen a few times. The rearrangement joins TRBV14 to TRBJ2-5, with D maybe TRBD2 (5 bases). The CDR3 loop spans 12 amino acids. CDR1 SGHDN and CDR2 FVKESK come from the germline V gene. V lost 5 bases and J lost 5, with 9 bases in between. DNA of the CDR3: TGTGCCAGCAGCGAGGGCCTGGAGACCCAGTACTTC. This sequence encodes CASSEGLETQYF.

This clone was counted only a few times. In DNA form, the CDR3 reads TGTGCCAGCAAGGAGGAGAGCTCCTATAATTCACCCCTCCACTTT. The encoded protein is CASKEESSYNSPLHF. The J gene is TRBJ1-6, the V gene TRBV9; D is unresolved. This CDR3 has 15 amino acids. V shed 6 bases and J shed 0 bases, with 10 bases lying between them. Germline V lookup: CDR1 SGDLS, CDR2 YYNGEE.

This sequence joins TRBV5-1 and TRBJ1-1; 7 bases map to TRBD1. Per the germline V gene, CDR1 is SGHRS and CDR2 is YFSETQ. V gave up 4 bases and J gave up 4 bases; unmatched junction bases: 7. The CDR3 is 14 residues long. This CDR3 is CASSPTPGGTEAFF. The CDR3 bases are TGCGCCAGCAGCCCTACTCCAGGGGGCACTGAAGCTTTCTTT.

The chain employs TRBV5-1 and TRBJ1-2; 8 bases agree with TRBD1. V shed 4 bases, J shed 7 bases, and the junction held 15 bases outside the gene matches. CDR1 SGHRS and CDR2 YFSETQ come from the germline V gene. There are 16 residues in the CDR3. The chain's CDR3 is CASSLLQSTGEVGYTF. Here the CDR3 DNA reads TGCGCCAGCAGCCTCCTTCAATCGACAGGGGAGGTTGGCTACACCTTC.

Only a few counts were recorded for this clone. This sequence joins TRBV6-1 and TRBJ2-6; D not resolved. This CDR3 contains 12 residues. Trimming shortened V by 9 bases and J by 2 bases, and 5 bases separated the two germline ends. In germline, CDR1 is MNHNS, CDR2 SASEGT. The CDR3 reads CASSPGANVLTF. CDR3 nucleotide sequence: TGTGCCAGTTCACCTGGGGCCAACGTCCTGACTTTC.

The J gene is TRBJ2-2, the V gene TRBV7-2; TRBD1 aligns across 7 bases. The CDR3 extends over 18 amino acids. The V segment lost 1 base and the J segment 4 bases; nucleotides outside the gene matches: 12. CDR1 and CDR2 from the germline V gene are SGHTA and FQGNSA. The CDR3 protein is CASSLGGEQGILTGELFF. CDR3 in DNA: TGTGCCAGCAGCTTAGGGGGCGAACAGGGGATTCTCACCGGGGAGCTGTTTTTT.

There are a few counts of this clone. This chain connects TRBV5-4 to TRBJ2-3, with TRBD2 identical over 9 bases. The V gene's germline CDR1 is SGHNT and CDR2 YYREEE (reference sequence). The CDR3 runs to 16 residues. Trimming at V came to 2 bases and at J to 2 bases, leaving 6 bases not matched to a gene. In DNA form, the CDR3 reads TGTGCCAGCAGCTTATTGAGCGGGGGGCTCACAGATACGCAGTATTTT. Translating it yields CASSLLSGGLTDTQYF.

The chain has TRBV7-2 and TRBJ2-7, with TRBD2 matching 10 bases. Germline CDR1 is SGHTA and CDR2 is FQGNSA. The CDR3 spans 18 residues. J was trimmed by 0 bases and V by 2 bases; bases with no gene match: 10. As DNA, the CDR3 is TGTGCCAGCAGCTTAAGACTAGCGGGCGGAAGGAGCTCCTACGAGCAGTACTTC. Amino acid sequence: CASSLRLAGGRSSYEQYF.

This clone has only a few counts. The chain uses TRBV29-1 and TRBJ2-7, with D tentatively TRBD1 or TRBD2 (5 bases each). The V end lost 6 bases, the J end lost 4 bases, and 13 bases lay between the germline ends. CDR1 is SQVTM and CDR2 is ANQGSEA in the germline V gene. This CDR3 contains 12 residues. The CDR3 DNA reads TGCAGCGTGGGGGACGTGGTTTACGAGCAGTACTTC. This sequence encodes CSVGDVVYEQYF.